This note documents a single T cell receptor beta chain sequence. This clonotype was observed a handful of times. What this receptor recognizes is not known. No much larger clonotype is one base removed from it; base qualities were not supplied. To prepare the library, 5' RACE was applied. The sequencer was an Illumina HiSeq 2500. A second about 7 to 11 cycle PCR used a sample-barcoded 5' primer and a J-beta primer mix. Each TCR beta cDNA molecule received a unique molecular identifier from a template-switch 5' adaptor carrying 12 random nucleotides. At least 3 million CDR3-containing paired-end reads were obtained from each sample. First-strand cDNA was synthesized from all RNA with the Mint cDNA synthesis kit, primed by a TRBC-specific oligonucleotide. Following uracil-DNA glycosylase treatment, a first 18-cycle PCR with universal primers M1SS and BC2_uni_R was performed on all cDNA. As for the original processing: Each sample was normalized by randomly selecting 1 million high-quality reads, each carrying a distinct molecular identifier. Reads with shared molecular identifiers were discarded instead of being binned into consensus sequences. CDR3 identification, clonotype clustering and error correction used MiTCR with a Q25 quality threshold and the strictest error-elimination algorithm. A nonparametric unseen species model with Euler transformation was used to estimate a lower bound on total TCR beta diversity. In TCRdb, the public reads were trimmed at Q25 with fastp and aligned with MiXCR, with productive beta chains retained. When rows share a CDR3 protein, they turn into one entry using the most common DNA and genes. The V and J calls and clone size come from TCRdb's table, not from the authors' own analysis. This sample gives some 900,000 distinct CDR3 sequences in total; around 30% of them show up just once. Of the sample, 17% falls within the top ten clones.

A distance of 7 bases separates the germline ends of V and J, which lose 6 bases and 4 bases respectively. Spanning cysteine to phenylalanine, the CDR3 consists of 11 amino acids. Just CDR3 DNA is preserved here, 33 bases in frame from base 1. As encoded in the germline V gene (reference sequence), CDR1 is DFQATT while CDR2 is SNEGSKA. This record comes from a study of blood T cells in healthy people across ages (dated by TCRdb to 2013 to 2016). The study in broad terms: In model experiments, template switching captured roughly one uniquely barcoded TCR beta cDNA molecule for every two T cells. The study measured age-related changes in TCR beta repertoire diversity using deep sequencing normalized with unique cDNA molecular identifiers. Four age groups were formed from the donors: young (average approximately 15 years), middle-aged (around 37), aged (about 62) and long-lived (around 80). Using the same blood draw, the study looked at two additional independent replicas of 1 million unique cDNA reads for two donors, one aged 18 to 30 and the other aged 80 or older. Donors of different ages were randomly distributed across sequencing lanes to avoid experimental bias. What the authors observed across the whole study: Total diversity estimates from one million sequenced T cells were considered lower bounds and underestimates. Because the CMV infection status of the donors was unknown, age-related changes in expanded clonotypes may potentially have been confounded. The long-lived group showed more naive CD4+ T cells, fewer expanded clones and increased TCR diversity than the aged group, suggesting age selection. Because profiling used bulk unsorted PBMCs, naive and antigen-experienced compartments could not be compared conclusively. As age increased, observed TCR beta diversity per million T cells dropped in a roughly linear way, and a significant reduction was already evident by age 40. There was a strong correlation between observed TCR beta diversity and the percentage of naive T cells measured by flow cytometry.

The donors were about 40 Caucasian individuals from Russia, aged roughly 6 to 95 years, who were systemically healthy. Around 9.8 milliliters of peripheral blood were collected from each donor into EDTA-treated Vacutainer tubes. Ficoll-Paque density-gradient centrifugation was used to isolate PBMCs, with at least 6 million per sample. Trizol reagent was used to extract total RNA from PBMCs, with at least 6 micrograms per sample. Naive CD45RAhigh/CD27high T cell percentages were measured by flow cytometry on a PBMC aliquot from every donor. The sequenced material came from blood. The source of this sequence is a woman aged 80 or over in good health. The sequence is built from TRBV20-1 and TRBJ1-3; no D gene can be assigned with confidence. Here the CDR3 is given as CSALHGNTIYF. The nucleotide sequence is given as TGCAGTGCCCTACACGGAAACACCATATATTTT.